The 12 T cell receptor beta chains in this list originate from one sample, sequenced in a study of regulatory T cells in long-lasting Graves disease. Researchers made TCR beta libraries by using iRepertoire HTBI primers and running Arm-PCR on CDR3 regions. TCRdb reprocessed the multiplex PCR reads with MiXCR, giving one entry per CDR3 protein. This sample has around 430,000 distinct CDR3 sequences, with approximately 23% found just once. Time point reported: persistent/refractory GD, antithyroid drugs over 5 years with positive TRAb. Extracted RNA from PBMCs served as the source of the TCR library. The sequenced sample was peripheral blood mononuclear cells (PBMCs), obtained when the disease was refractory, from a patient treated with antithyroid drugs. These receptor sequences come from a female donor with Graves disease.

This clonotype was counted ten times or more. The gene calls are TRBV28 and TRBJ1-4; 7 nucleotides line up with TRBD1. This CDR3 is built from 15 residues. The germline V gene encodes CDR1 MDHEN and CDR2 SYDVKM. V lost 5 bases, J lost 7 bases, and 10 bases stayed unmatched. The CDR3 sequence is CASSLPTGNGEKLFF. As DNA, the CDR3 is TGTGCCAGCAGTCTGCCGACAGGGAACGGTGAAAAACTGTTTTTT.

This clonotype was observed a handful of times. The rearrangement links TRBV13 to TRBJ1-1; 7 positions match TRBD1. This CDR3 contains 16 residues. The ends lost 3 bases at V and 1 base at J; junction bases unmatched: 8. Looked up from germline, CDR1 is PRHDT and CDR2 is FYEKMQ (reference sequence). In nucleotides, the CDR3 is TGTGCCAGCAGCTTCTATCGGGGGGACAGGAACACTGAAGCTTTCTTT. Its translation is CASSFYRGDRNTEAFF.

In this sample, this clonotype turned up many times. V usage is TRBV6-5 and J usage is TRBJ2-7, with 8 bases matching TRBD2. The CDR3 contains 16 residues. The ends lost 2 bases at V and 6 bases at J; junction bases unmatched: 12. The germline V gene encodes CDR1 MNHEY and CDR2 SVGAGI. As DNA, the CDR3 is TGTGCCAGCAGTTACCGGCTAGCGGGCTTCGGGGGCGAGCAGTACTTC. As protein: CASSYRLAGFGGEQYF.

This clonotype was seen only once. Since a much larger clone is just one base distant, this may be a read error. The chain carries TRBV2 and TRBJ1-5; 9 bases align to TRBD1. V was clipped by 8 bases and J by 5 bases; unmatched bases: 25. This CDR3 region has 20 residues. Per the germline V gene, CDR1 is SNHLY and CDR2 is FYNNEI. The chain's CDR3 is CASRRWDRVEEGYGDQPQHF. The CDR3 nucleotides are TGTGCCAGCCGCCGCTGGGACAGGGTAGAGGAGGGGTACGGCGATCAGCCCCAGCATTTT.

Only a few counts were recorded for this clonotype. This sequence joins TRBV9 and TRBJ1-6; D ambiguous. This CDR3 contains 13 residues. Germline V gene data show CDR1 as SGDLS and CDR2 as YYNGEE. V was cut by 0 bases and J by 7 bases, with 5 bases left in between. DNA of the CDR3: TGTGCCAGCAGCGTAGGGAAGAATTCACCCCTCCACTTT. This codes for CASSVGKNSPLHF.

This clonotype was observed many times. CDR3 coding DNA: TGTGCTAGTGGTCCATGGACACCCGGTCATGAAAAACTGTTTTTT. This translates into CASGPWTPGHEKLFF. The chain employs TRBV12-5 and TRBJ1-4; TRBD1 is a possible D gene (5 bases). V was pared by 5 bases and J by 6 bases, with 16 bases between. CDR1 is LGHNT and CDR2 is FRNRAP in the germline V gene. The CDR3 spans 15 residues.

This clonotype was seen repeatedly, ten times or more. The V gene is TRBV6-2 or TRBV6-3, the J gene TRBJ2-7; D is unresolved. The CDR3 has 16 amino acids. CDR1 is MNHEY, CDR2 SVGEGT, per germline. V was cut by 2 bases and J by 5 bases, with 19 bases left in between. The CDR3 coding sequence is TGTGCCAGCAGTTACCATCCCCCCGGCCCTGGGAACGAGCAGTACTTC. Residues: CASSYHPPGPGNEQYF.

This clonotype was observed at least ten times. The CDR3 DNA is TGTGCCAGCACTAAGCGCTTCTATGCCCCCGGGGAAGAGCAGTACTTC. Residues: CASTKRFYAPGEEQYF. The chain employs TRBV2 and TRBJ2-7, with D tentatively TRBD2 (5 bases). Trimming shortened V by 7 bases and J by 7 bases, and 26 bases separated the two germline ends. The CDR3 loop spans 16 amino acids. Germline CDR1 is SNHLY and CDR2 is FYNNEI.

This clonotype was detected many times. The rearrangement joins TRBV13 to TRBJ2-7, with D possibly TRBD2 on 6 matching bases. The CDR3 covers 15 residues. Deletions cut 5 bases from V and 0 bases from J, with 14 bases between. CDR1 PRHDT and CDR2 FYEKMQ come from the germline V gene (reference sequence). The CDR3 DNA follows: TGTGCCAGCAGCCAGCAGGCGCGGGGCTCCTACGAGCAGTACTTC. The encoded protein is CASSQQARGSYEQYF.

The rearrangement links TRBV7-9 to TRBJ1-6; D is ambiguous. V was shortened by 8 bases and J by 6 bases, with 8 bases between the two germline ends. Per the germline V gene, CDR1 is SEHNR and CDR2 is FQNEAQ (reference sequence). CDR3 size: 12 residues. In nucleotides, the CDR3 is TGTGCCAGCCGAGCGGGTAATTCACCCCTCCACTTT. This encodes CASRAGNSPLHF.

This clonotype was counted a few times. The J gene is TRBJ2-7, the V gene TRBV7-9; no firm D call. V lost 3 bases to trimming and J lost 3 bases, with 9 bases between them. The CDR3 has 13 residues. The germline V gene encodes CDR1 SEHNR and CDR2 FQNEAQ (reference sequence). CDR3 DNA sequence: TGTGCCAGCAGCTTCGGACCGCGCTACGAGCAGTACTTC. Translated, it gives CASSFGPRYEQYF.

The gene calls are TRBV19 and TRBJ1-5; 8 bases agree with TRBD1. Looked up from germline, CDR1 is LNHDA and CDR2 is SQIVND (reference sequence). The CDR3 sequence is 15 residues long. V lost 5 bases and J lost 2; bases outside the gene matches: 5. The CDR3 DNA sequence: TGTGCCAGTAGTTATGGACAGGGTGGCAATCAGCCCCAGCATTTT. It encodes CASSYGQGGNQPQHF.